The next 5 T cell receptor beta chains were all read from a single sample in a study of T cells in Graves' hyperthyroidism and ophthalmopathy. Amplified regions were TCR beta CDR3 sequences from RNA transcripts. TCR CDR3 regions were first amplified by RT-PCR with HTBI primers. TCRdb recomputed calls from the multiplex PCR reads with MiXCR, one row per CDR3 protein. The sample records hundreds of thousands of distinct CDR3 sequences, approximately 19% being singletons. Sequenced: blood. The receptors derive from a woman aged 45-60 years with Graves' hyperthyroidism that later progressed to Graves' ophthalmopathy.

The sample holds many counts of this clonotype. The rearrangement links TRBV7-9 to TRBJ2-1; D might be TRBD1 (5 bases). The CDR3 has 14 residues. Germline CDR1 SEHNR, CDR2 FQNEAQ (reference sequence). V gave up 11 bases and J gave up 7 bases, with 21 bases separating them. This CDR3 is CAVETHNQGNEQFF. CDR3 in DNA: TGTGCCGTCGAAACGCATAACCAGGGTAATGAGCAGTTCTTC.

This clonotype appeared many times. J is TRBJ2-5 and V is TRBV4-1; D not certain. V was trimmed by 0 bases and J by 5 bases, leaving 13 bases between them. This CDR3 contains 15 residues. In germline, CDR1 is MGHRA, CDR2 YSYEKL. The CDR3 here is CASSQDPLAPETQYF. For the CDR3, the DNA is TGCGCCAGCAGCCAAGATCCCCTTGCTCCGGAGACCCAGTACTTC.

V and J are TRBV11-2 and TRBJ1-4; 8 bases are a match to TRBD1. The CDR3 covers 16 residues. With V trimmed by 5 bases and J by 7 bases, 12 bases remained unmatched. The germline CDR1 and CDR2 sequences are SGHAT and FQNNGV. CDR3 sequence (DNA): TGTGCCAGCAGCCTACGACAGGGGTCGGGGATTGAAAAACTGTTTTTT. It yields the protein CASSLRQGSGIEKLFF.

This chain links TRBV3-1 with TRBJ2-3; tentative D call: TRBD2 (6 bases). Germline CDR1 reads LGHDT; CDR2 reads YNNKEL (reference sequence). The CDR3 extends over 14 amino acids. V was pared by 4 bases and J by 5 bases, with 13 bases between. In DNA, the CDR3 is TGTGCCAGCAGCCGGGACTTAAAGGTAGATACGCAGTATTTT. Protein product: CASSRDLKVDTQYF.

The chain carries TRBV5-1 and TRBJ1-1; 9 bases fit TRBD1. Germline V lookup: CDR1 SGHRS, CDR2 YFSETQ. V was clipped by 5 bases and J by 5 bases; unmatched bases: 10. The CDR3 spans 15 residues. CDR3 region: CASRSLGQGSTEAFF. CDR3 coding DNA: TGCGCCAGCAGAAGCCTCGGACAGGGGTCGACTGAAGCTTTCTTT.